This T cell receptor (beta chain) derives from a study of regulatory T cells in long-lasting Graves disease. Study background: Persistent cases took antithyroid drugs over 5 years and stayed TSH receptor antibody positive. Study-wide points: It was peripheral blood alone, not thyroid tissue, that was studied.

Building the TCR beta libraries relied on iRepertoire HTBI primers, and CDR3 regions underwent Arm-PCR. TCRdb called the multiplex PCR reads again in MiXCR, with one record for every CDR3 protein. The sample carries roughly 450,000 distinct CDR3 sequences, roughly 22% recorded once. Points on this clonotype: Its antigen remains unknown.

Trimming cost V 4 bases and J 3 bases; bases outside gene matches: 12. Germline V gene data show CDR1 as MNHEY and CDR2 as SVGEGT. The CDR3 length is 18 residues. Time point of the sample: persistent/refractory GD, antithyroid drugs over 5 years with positive TRAb. The TCR library was made from RNA that had been extracted from PBMCs in TRIzol. Per American Thyroid Association guidelines, Graves' disease was diagnosed. This TCR came from a female donor with Graves disease. Sequencing was performed on peripheral blood mononuclear cells (PBMCs), taken when the disease was refractory, from a patient treated with antithyroid drugs. The V gene is TRBV6-2 or TRBV6-3, the J gene TRBJ2-2; 9 bases map to TRBD1. Written as DNA, the CDR3 is TGTGCCAGCAGTTTCCGACAGGGGGAAGAGGTAGACACCGGGGAGCTGTTTTTT. Translated, it gives CASSFRQGEEVDTGELFF.